This TCR beta chain is drawn from a study of blood T cells in healthy people across ages. A second PCR, run for roughly 7 to 12 cycles, used a sample-barcoded 5' primer plus a J-beta primer mix. A minimum of 3 million CDR3-containing paired-end reads was obtained for each sample. One entry per CDR3 protein results from TCRdb running MiXCR on the 5' RACE reads. This table holds about 570,000 distinct CDR3 sequences, 27% found once. Findings and caveats of the study: The study found more naive CD4+ cells and higher diversity in long-lived than aged donors.

Points on this clonotype: Its antigen is undetermined.

This CDR3 is built from 15 residues. Germline CDR1 and CDR2: SGHRS and YFSETQ. This TCR was sampled from a woman in her 70s in good health. The sequenced sample consisted of blood. The chain combines TRBV5-1 with TRBJ2-5; TRBD1 agrees at 9 bases. Judging by the DNA end, TRBJ2-1 fits better; the J call may be wrong. CDR3 DNA: TGCGCCAGCAGCGATGACAGGGGGTATCTTGGTGAGCAGTTCTTC. It codes for CASSDDRGYLGEQFF.